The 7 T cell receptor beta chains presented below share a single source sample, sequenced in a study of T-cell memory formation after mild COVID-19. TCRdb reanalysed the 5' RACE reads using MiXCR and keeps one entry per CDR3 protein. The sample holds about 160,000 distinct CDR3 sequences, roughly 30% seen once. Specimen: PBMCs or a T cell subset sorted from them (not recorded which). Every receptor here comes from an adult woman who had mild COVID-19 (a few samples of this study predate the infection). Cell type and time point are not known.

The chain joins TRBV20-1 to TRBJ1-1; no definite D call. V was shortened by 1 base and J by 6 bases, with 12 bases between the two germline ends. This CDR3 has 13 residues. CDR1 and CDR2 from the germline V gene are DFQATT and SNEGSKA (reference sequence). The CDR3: CSARGWVEAEAFF. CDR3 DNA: TGCAGTGCTAGAGGTTGGGTTGAAGCTGAAGCTTTCTTT.

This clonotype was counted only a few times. DNA of the CDR3: TGCAGCGTCCGACAGGGCAACACCGGGGAGCTGTTTTTT. Protein product: CSVRQGNTGELFF. V is TRBV29-1 and J is TRBJ2-2; 7 nucleotides align to TRBD1. Germline-derived CDR1 and CDR2 are SQVTM and ANQGSEA. There are 13 residues in the CDR3. V lost 6 bases, J lost 2 bases, and 3 bases stayed unmatched.

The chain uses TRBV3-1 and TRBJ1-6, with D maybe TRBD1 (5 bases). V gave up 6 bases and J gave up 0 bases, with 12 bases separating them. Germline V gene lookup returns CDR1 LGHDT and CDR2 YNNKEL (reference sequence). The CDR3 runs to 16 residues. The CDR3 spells CASSRQFYSYNSPLHF. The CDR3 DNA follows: TGTGCCAGCAGTCGACAGTTCTACTCCTATAATTCACCCCTCCACTTT. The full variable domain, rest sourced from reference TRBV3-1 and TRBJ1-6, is DTAVSQTPKYLVTQMGNDKSIKCEQNLGHDTMYWYKQDSKKFLKIMFSYNNKELIINETVPNRFSPKSPDKAHLNLHINSLELGDSAVYFCASSRQFYSYNSPLHFGNGTRLTVT.

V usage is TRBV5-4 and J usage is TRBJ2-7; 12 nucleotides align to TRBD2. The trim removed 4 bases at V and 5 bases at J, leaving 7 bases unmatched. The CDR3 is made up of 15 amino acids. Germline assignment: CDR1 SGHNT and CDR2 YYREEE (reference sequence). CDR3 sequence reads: CASSQGLAGRDEQYF. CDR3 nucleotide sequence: TGTGCCAGCAGCCAAGGACTAGCGGGGAGGGACGAGCAGTACTTC.

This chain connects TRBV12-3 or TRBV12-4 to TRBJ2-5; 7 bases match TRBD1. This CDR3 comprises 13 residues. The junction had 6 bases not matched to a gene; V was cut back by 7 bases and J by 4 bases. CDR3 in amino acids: CASTLAGGETQYF. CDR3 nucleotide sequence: TGTGCCAGCACCCTGGCAGGGGGAGAGACCCAGTACTTC.

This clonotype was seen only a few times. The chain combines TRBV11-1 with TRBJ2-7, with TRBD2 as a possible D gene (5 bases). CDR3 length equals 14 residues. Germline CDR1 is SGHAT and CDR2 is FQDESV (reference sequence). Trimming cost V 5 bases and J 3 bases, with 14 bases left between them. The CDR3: CASSSSLDRYEQYF. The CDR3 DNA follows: TGTGCCAGCAGCAGCTCACTAGATCGCTACGAGCAGTACTTC.

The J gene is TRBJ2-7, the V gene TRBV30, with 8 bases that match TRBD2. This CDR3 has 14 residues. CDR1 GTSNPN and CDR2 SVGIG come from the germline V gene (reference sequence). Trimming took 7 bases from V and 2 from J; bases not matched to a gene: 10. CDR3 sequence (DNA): TGTGCCTTGAGCTCCACGGGACTAGCCTACGAGCAGTACTTC. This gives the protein CALSSTGLAYEQYF.